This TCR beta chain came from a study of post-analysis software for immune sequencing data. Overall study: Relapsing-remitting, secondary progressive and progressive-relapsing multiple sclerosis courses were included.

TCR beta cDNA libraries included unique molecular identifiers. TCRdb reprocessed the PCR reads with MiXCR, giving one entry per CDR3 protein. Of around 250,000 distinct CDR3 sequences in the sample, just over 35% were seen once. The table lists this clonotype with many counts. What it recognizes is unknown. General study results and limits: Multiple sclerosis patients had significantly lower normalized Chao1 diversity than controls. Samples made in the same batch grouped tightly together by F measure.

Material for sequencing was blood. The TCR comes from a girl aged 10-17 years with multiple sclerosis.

CDR3 loop: CASSVEARAPGYGYTF. The CDR3 region has the DNA TGCGCCAGCAGCGTCGAAGCCAGGGCTCCCGGCTATGGCTACACCTTC. The V call is TRBV5-1, the J call TRBJ1-2; D might be TRBD1 (5 bases). Germline assignment: CDR1 SGHRS and CDR2 YFSETQ. Trimming took 4 bases from V and 4 from J, leaving 20 bases between them. This CDR3 contains 16 residues.